This entry features one T cell receptor beta chain sequence. At least ten counts were recorded for this clone. The target of this receptor is not known. The read terminates 3 residues before the CDR3 end, so the remaining end is supplied by the germline J gene. CVID samples and control samples contributed equivalent amounts of genomic DNA as sequencing input. For every sample, a 60 bp segment covering the rearranged TCRbeta CDR3 region was amplified and then sequenced. The immunoSEQ assay, a bias-corrected multiplex PCR with high-throughput sequencing, was employed for TCRbeta amplification. As for how the authors treated the data: Each unique nucleotide sequence was treated as a clone and annotated with V, D and J genes, copy number and frequency. Sequences were labeled productive if in frame, and non-productive if out of frame or containing stop codons. As previously described, clonality was computed from Shannon's entropy. The predicted amino acid sequences of productive clones were used to derive mean CDR3 Kyte-Doolittle hydropathy. Using the R hclust function, scaled V gene usage was clustered hierarchically with Manhattan distance and complete linkage. Sharing of clones by CDR3 amino acid sequence was evaluated by resampling 12 repertoires per group over 100 rounds. Repertoires were searched for 70 published EBV-specific and a few hundred published CMV-specific TCRbeta sequences. Two CVID samples yielding fewer than 10,000 sequences were excluded from analysis, leaving approximately 40 CVID repertoires. Not all clones reach the TCRdb copy of this immuneACCESS table, which keeps in-frame sequences only. Checked studies attribute under half of the gap to unresolved V genes and leave the rest unexplained. That table is the source of V, J and clone size, and D and trimming were worked out from the DNA. The table shows some 44,000 clones here, with no singletons. Around 9.3% of the sample lies in the top ten.

V loses 5 bases at its end and J loses 6 bases; junction bases beyond the gene matches: 4. CDR1 is given as SNHLY and CDR2 as FYNNEI, both from the germline V gene. The CDR3 covers 12 residues, taking in both the cysteine and the phenylalanine. Only the CDR3 bases that were read are kept: 27 of them, in frame from base 1. These data are taken from a study of T cell clonality in common variable immunodeficiency (dated by TCRdb to between 2015 and 2017). General conclusions and limits of the study: Patient heterogeneity within the CVID cohort put limits on correlating repertoire features with clinical complications. Reportedly, TCRbeta sequences from CVID had fewer deletions and N-nucleotide insertions, and highly modified clones with 13 or more V deletions were absent from CVID. Healthy controls shared more TCRbeta clones with each other than CVID subjects shared among themselves (p < 0.0001). It was noted by the authors that sequencing of the repertoires of T cell subpopulations would be needed to clarify the cause of the increased clonality in CVID. Although equal DNA input was used, an average of about 87,000 unique sequences per sample was obtained for controls, compared with some 30,000 for CVID samples. Increased TCRbeta clonality was found in CVID subjects compared with healthy controls (t-test p = 0.018), with the increase being most characteristic of about a third of subjects.

Predominantly Caucasian heritage was noted among both the CVID patients and the healthy controls. Heparinized peripheral whole blood samples of about 4.5 to 8.5 ml were obtained from each donor. Genomic DNA from adults with common variable immune deficiency (CVID) and from healthy adult controls was used to sequence TCRbeta CDR3 repertoires. A total of approximately 22 healthy adult volunteers (about 12 female and around 10 male; age range about 20 to 70 years, mean age approximately 34) were included in the control group. To isolate peripheral blood mononuclear cells, diluted blood was subjected to density centrifugation over Hypaque 1077 or Ficoll-Paque. Genomic DNA was obtained from unsorted mononuclear cells using either Qiagen column purification or a centrifugation-based method.

The chain uses TRBV2 and TRBJ2-7; 7 bases in between match TRBD2. The sample consisted of peripheral blood mononuclear cells. The receptor's source is a person aged 18 to 75 in good health. The sequenced CDR3 bases are TGTGCCAGCAGTTCGAGCGGGATCGAG. The translation is CASSSSGIE. The CDR3 in full is CASSSSGIEQYF.